This T cell receptor beta chain was captured by sequencing in a study of persistence of HIV-infected CD4 T cells. Details on this clone: Antigen: not known.

Sequencing used immunoSEQ version 4 in survey mode. Libraries were prepared by immunoSEQ multiplex PCR; TCRdb keeps only in-frame clonotypes and omits some of them. The sample has about 60,000 clones, about 81% seen once. The CDR3 extends over 16 amino acids. Trimming cost V 0 bases and J 4 bases, with 19 bases left between them. CDR1 is SQVTM, CDR2 ANQGSEA, per germline. An overlapping HIV-1 Gag peptide pool stimulated these cells at 0.95 to 1 ug/peptide/mL. CD40L-negative CD69-negative CD45RO-high memory CD4+ T cells were sorted as populations depleted of antigen-responding cells. For at least 4 years, plasma HIV-1 RNA was undetectable (<50 copies/mL). For roughly 19 hours, CD8-depleted PBMCs received anti-CD28/CD49d costimulation, a CD40-blocking antibody and enfuvirtide.

The sample was CD4+ T cells sorted from PBMCs after roughly 19-hour stimulation, taken from a patient who received antiretroviral therapy. The chain joins TRBV29-1 to TRBJ2-7; D is possibly TRBD1 (6 bases). The TCR was taken from an adult man with HIV who was CMV-seropositive. CDR3 in DNA: TGCAGCGTTGAAGATCGAGGGGGACAAGGATCTTACGAGCAGTACTTC. Its protein is CSVEDRGGQGSYEQYF.